This T cell receptor beta chain stems from a study of OX40 agonist ivuxolimab in advanced cancers. Germline V gene data show CDR1 as MDHEN and CDR2 as SYDVKM. V was clipped by 6 bases and J by 7 bases; unmatched bases: 11. This CDR3 is built from 16 residues. Data came from immunoSEQ multiplex PCR; TCRdb stores just in-frame clones and leaves some out. The data contain more than 45,000 clones, roughly 85% of them seen just once; the ten biggest clones take up approximately 3.1%. This specimen consisted of CD4+ or CD8+ T cells sorted from blood, obtained in a trial of the OX40 agonist ivuxolimab. The chain is built from TRBV28 and TRBJ2-2; 10 bases line up with TRBD2. The receptor's source is an adult with an advanced solid tumor such as melanoma, head and neck, liver or kidney cancer. In DNA form, the CDR3 reads TGTGCCAGCAGCCAACCCGGATGGACTAGCGGCGGGGAGCTGTTTTTT. Amino acids: CASSQPGWTSGGELFF. The whole variable domain, remainder taken from reference TRBV28 and TRBJ2-2, is DVKVTQSSRYLVKRTGEKVFLECVQDMDHENMFWYRQDPGLGLRLIYFSYDVKMKEKGDIPEGYSVSREKKERFSLILESASTNQTSMYLCASSQPGWTSGGELFFGEGSRLTVL.